The T cell receptor beta chain described here comes from a study of T cell changes during pregnancy in multiple sclerosis. Losses at the gene ends were 6 bases for V and 9 bases for J; bases not matched to a gene: 13. The CDR3 is 15 amino acids. Germline CDR1 and CDR2: MNHEY and SVGAGI. Clones were sequenced by immunoSEQ multiplex PCR, and TCRdb holds only the in-frame ones, with some missing. Here the sample spans 40,000 to 50,000 clones, around 93% being singletons. The sequences come from CD8+ T cells from peripheral blood mononuclear cells, collected after pregnancy. The chain has TRBV6-5 and TRBJ2-7, with 11 bases that match TRBD1. The TCR originated in a female donor with multiple sclerosis, enrolled in a pregnancy study. DNA of the CDR3: TGTGCCAGCAGCAACTCCGGGACAGGGGGAGTCGGGCAGTACTTC. Translating gives CASSNSGTGGVGQYF.